This TCR beta chain derives from a study of human T cells and chemical hapten exposure. Per the authors' pipeline: TCR counts had a median of approximately 87,000 per sample and spanned about 20,000 to 750,000. MiXCR, applied by TCRdb to the RACE reads, yields one record per CDR3 protein. These V and J calls derive from TCRdb rather than the authors' analysis. The table lists 85,000 to 100,000 distinct CDR3 sequences, 27% of them singletons. Study observations and caveats: Donors' alopecia may make their immune response differ from healthy people's.

On this clonotype itself: Its antigen is unidentified.

V lost 4 bases to trimming and J lost 6 bases, with 22 bases between them. CDR3 length: 16 residues. CDR1 and CDR2 from the germline V gene are DFQATT and SNEGSKA (reference sequence). Time point defined: patch test 3, about 24 weeks after DPC sensitization. The sample's treatment: therapeutic diphenylcyclopropenone sensitization with weekly scalp DPC. This specimen consisted of whole blood, obtained in connection with sensitization to the hapten diphenylcyclopropenone (DPC). This TCR came from a man in his forties or fifties with alopecia areata. Some clones in this sample may be carry-over from other donors' samples. This chain uses TRBV20-1 with TRBJ1-5; D is perhaps TRBD1 (5 bases). CDR3 in amino acids: CSANRDSRKVSQPQHF. The CDR3 bases are TGCAGTGCTAACCGGGACTCCCGGAAGGTTAGTCAGCCCCAGCATTTT.